Listed here is a single T cell receptor (beta chain). TCRdb's copy holds only in-frame clones and misses some; the assay was immunoSEQ multiplex PCR. The sample lists under 95,000 clones; 85% to 95% were seen once. The V gene end was trimmed by 4 bases and the J gene end by 2 bases; junction bases not matched to a gene: 3. The CDR3 consists of 14 residues. Germline loops: CDR1 SGHTA, CDR2 FQGNSA. The sample belongs to a study of Tregs in tolerant kidney transplant recipients. This chain connects TRBV7-2 to TRBJ2-7; 9 nucleotides match TRBD1. Sequences were derived from Tregs from blood, sampled before the transplant. This sequence originates from a human donor who received a combined kidney and bone marrow transplant. CDR3 DNA sequence: TGTGCCAGCAGCTCGACAGGGGGGGCCTACGAGCAGTACTTC. Amino acids: CASSSTGGAYEQYF.